The clone carrying this T cell receptor beta chain has at least ten counts. Its antigen is as yet unknown. The data were taken from a study of T cell repertoires in cytomegalovirus infection. Turning to the study itself: HLA-C-restricted CMV epitopes, recently identified, and well-studied HLA-B-restricted ones were used by the study. The public TCR beta signatures pointed to both CMV infection and matching HLA type. Regarding the study as a whole: HLA-C-restricted CMV clonotypes gave the most frequent clonotype in two of eight donors. Adding up the frequency of public TCR beta families identified people who carried CMV plus the relevant HLA.

One entry per CDR3 protein, called by TCRdb with MiXCR from the reads. The profile covers around 900,000 distinct CDR3 sequences, with roughly 31% appearing a single time and roughly 13% taken by the ten largest. Material: cultured CD8+ T cells from PBMCs, obtained from culture after CMV antigen stimulation. The source is a human donor in good health (CMV status not recorded). Some clones in this sample may be carry-over from other donors' samples.

The CDR3 is CASSVGGGNQPQHF. In nucleotides, the CDR3 is TGTGCCAGCAGCGTAGGAGGGGGTAATCAGCCCCAGCATTTT. V and J are TRBV9 and TRBJ1-5, with D tentatively TRBD1 (6 bases). This CDR3 has 14 residues. The V end was cut by 0 bases, the J end by 4 bases, with 8 bases between. Germline CDR1 is SGDLS and CDR2 is YYNGEE.